This T cell receptor beta chain was sequenced for a study of molecular identifiers for immune sequencing clone quantification. Study conclusions and caveats: The sizes of highly expanded clones could be underestimated when identical TCR molecules share a barcode.

The CDR3 has 16 residues. The germline gives CDR1 SGHTA, CDR2 FQGNSA. The ends were cut back, 7 bases at V and 4 bases at J, with 20 bases in the middle. Library preparation followed earlier protocols using designated TCR primers. TCRdb independently ran MiXCR on the PCR reads; one entry per CDR3 protein. There are 600,000 to 650,000 distinct CDR3 sequences in the sample; 20% occur only once, and 0.85% lies in the top ten. Many counts were recorded for this clonotype. What it recognizes is unknown. The chain has TRBV7-2 and TRBJ1-3; no clear D. The sequence was obtained from a human donor in good health. Some libraries in this study had Jurkat cell RNA spiked in. The specimen was naive CD8+ T cells from blood, with Jurkat cell RNA spiked in. The subset denotes: FACS-sorted CD8+CD4-CCR7+CD45RA+ naive T cells. The CDR3 DNA follows: TGTGCCAGCACCAATTATCGGACGGAACGGGGAAACACCATATATTTT. This encodes CASTNYRTERGNTIYF.